This TCR beta chain was identified during a study of cytomegalovirus exposure and HLA in healthy donors. General study results and limits: Only CMV serostatus was available as immune exposure information. Other equally common chains were less clonally expanded than HLA-associated TCR beta chains, a later analysis showed. According to a later analysis, most TCR beta chains associated with CMV appeared HLA-restricted. Later analysis demonstrated an association between a missense DCLRE1C variant and TCR beta V- and J-gene trimming.

The PCR had 60 Vbeta and 13 Jbeta primers. Here immunoSEQ multiplex PCR was the method, and the copy in TCRdb shows in-frame clones only, minus some. The data contain some 140,000 clones, under 85% of them singletons. CDR1 and CDR2 from the germline V gene are GTSNPN and SVGIG (reference sequence). The CDR3 loop spans 16 amino acids. V lost 0 bases, J lost 6 bases, and 20 bases lay in between. Notes on this clone: Its cognate antigen is unknown.

The sequenced sample was PBMCs. The sequence was collected from a man aged 18 to 35 in good health and CMV-seronegative. The chain is built from TRBV30 and TRBJ1-2; a weak D match, TRBD1 (6 bases). DNA of the CDR3: TGTGCCTGGAGTGTATTAGGTGGGTTGACAGGAAATGGCTACACCTTC. Encoded protein: CAWSVLGGLTGNGYTF.